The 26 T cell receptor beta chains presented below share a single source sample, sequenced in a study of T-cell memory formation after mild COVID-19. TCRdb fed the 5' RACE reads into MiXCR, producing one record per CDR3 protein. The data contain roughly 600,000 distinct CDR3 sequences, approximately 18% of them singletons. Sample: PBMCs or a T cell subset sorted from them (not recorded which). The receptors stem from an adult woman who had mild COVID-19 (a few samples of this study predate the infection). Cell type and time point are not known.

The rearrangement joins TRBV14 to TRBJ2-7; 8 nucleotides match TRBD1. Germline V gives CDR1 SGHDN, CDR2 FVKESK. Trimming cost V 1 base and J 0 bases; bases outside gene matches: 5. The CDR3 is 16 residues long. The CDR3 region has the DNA TGTGCCAGCAGCCAAGTATCAGGACAGGGCTCCTACGAGCAGTACTTC. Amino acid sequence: CASSQVSGQGSYEQYF.

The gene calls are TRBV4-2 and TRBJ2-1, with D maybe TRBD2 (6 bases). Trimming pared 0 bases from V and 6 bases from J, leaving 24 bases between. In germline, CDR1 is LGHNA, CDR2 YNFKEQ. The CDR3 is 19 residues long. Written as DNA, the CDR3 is TGTGCCAGCAGCCAAGAGGCCCTCCTCGCGGGGAGTACCAGCAATGAGCAGTTCTTC. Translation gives CASSQEALLAGSTSNEQFF.

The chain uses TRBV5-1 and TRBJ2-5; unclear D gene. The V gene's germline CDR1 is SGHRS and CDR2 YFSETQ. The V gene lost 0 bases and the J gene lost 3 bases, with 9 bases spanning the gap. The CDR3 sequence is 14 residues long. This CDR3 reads CASSLVSAEETQYF. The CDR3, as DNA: TGCGCCAGCAGCTTGGTAAGCGCCGAAGAGACCCAGTACTTC.

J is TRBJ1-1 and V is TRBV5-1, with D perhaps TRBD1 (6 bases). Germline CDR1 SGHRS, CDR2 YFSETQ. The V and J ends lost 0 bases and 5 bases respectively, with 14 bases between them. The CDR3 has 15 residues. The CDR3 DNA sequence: TGCGCCAGCAGCTTGGACCTGGGGGCGGGAACTGAAGCTTTCTTT. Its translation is CASSLDLGAGTEAFF.

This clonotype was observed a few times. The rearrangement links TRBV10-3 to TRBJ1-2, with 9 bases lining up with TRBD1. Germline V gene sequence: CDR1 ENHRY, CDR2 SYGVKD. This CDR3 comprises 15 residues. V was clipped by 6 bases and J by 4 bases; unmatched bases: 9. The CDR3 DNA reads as TGTGCCATCAGATACCCGGGACAGGGTAGCTATGGCTACACCTTC. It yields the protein CAIRYPGQGSYGYTF.

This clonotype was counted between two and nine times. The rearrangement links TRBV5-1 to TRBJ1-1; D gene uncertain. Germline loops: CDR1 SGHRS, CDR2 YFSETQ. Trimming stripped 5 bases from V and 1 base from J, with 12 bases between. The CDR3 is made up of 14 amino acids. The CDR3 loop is CASRYTSGNTEAFF. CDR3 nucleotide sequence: TGCGCCAGCAGATACACATCAGGGAACACTGAAGCTTTCTTT.

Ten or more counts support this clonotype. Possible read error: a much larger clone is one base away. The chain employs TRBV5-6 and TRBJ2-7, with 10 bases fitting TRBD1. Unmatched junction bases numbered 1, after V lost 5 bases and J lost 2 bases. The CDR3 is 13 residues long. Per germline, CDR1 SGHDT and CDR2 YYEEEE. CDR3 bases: TGTGCCAGCAGAGGGACAGGGGCCTACGAGCAGTACTTC. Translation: CASRGTGAYEQYF.

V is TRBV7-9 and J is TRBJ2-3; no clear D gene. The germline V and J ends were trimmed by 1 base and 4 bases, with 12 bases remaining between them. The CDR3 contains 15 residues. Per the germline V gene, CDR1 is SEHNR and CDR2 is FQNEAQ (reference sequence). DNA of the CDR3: TGTGCCAGCAGCTTAGTTACGGGTTTCGCAGATACGCAGTATTTT. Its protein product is CASSLVTGFADTQYF.

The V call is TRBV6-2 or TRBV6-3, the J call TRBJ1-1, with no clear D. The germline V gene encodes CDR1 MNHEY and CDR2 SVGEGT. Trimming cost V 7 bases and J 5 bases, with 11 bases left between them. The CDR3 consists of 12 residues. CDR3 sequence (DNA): TGTGCCAGCACCACAAGTCCGACTGAAGCTTTCTTT. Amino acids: CASTTSPTEAFF.

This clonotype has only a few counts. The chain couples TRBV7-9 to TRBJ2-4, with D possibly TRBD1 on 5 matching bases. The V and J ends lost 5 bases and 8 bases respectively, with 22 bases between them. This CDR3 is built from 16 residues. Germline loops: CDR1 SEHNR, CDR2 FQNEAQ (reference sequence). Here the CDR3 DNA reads TGTGCCAGCAGCCCCCAGGGTGGGCGTATCGCAGACATTCAGTACTTC. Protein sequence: CASSPQGGRIADIQYF.

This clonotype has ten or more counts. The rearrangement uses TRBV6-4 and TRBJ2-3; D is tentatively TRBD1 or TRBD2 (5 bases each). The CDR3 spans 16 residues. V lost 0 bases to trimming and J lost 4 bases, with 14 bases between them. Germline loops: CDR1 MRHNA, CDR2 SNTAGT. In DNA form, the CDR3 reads TGTGCCAGCAGTGACTCGAGGGTAGGGGATGCAGATACGCAGTATTTT. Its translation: CASSDSRVGDADTQYF.

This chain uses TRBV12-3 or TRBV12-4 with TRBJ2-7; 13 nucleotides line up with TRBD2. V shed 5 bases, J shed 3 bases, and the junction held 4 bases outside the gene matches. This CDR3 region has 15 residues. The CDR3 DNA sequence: TGTGCCAGCAGTGGGACTAGCGGGGTAGGCTACGAGCAGTACTTC. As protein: CASSGTSGVGYEQYF.

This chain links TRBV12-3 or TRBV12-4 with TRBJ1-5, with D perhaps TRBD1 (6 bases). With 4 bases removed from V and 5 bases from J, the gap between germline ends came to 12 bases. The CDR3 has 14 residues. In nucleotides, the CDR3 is TGTGCCAGCAGTTCCGGGACATCCGATCAGCCCCAGCATTTT. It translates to CASSSGTSDQPQHF.

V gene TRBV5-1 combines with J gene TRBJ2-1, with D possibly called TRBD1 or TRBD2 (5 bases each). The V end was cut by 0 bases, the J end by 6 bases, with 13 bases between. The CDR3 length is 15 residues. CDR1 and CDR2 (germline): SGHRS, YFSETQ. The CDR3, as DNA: TGCGCCAGCAGCTTGGCCGGGGCAATGGGCAATGAGCAGTTCTTC. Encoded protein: CASSLAGAMGNEQFF.

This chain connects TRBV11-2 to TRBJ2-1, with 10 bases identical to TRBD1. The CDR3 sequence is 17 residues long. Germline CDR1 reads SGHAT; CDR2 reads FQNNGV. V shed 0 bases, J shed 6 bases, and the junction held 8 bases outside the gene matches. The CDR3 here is CASSLEGPGQGSNEQFF. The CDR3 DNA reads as TGTGCCAGCAGCTTAGAAGGGCCGGGACAGGGGTCCAATGAGCAGTTCTTC.

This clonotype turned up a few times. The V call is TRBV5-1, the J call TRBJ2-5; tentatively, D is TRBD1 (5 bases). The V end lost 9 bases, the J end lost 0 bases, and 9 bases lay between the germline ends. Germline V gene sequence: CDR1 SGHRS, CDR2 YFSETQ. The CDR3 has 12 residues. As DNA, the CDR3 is TGCGCCACCAGACAGAACCAAGAGACCCAGTACTTC. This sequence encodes CATRQNQETQYF.

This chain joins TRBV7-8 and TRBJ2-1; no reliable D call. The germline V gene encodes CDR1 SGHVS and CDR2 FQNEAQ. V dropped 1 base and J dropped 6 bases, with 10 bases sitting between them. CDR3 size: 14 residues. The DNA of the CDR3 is TGTGCCAGCAGCTTAGTCCCCCAGAGCAATGAGCAGTTCTTC. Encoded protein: CASSLVPQSNEQFF.

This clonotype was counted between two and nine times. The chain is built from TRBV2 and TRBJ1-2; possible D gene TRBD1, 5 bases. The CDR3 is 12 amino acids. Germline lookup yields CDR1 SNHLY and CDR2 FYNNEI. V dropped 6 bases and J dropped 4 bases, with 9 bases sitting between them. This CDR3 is CASRGDSYGYTF. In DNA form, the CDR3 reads TGTGCCAGCAGAGGAGACAGCTATGGCTACACCTTC.

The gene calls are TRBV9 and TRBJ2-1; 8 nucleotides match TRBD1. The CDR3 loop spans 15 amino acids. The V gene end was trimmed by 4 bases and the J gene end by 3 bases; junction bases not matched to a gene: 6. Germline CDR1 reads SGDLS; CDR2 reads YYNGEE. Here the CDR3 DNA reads TGTGCCAGCAGCTCCCGAGGGACAGGCTACAATGAGCAGTTCTTC. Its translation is CASSSRGTGYNEQFF.

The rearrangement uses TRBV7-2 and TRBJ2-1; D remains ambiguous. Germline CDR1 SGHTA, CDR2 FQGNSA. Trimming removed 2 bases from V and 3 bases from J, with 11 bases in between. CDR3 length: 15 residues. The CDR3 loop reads CASSLLAARYNEQFF. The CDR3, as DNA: TGTGCCAGCAGCTTATTGGCAGCCCGCTACAATGAGCAGTTCTTC.

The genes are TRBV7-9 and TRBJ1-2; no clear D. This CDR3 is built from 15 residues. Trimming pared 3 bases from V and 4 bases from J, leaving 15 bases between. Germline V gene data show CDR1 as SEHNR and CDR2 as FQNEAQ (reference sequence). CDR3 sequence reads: CASSFSGTNLYGYTF. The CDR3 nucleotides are TGTGCCAGCAGCTTTTCGGGAACCAATCTCTATGGCTACACCTTC.

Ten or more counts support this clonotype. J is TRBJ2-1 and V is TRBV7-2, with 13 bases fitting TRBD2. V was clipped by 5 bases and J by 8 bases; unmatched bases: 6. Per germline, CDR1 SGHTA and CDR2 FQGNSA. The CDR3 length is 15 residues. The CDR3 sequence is CASSPGTSGNDEQFF. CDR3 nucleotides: TGTGCCAGCAGCCCCGGGACTAGCGGGAACGATGAGCAGTTCTTC.

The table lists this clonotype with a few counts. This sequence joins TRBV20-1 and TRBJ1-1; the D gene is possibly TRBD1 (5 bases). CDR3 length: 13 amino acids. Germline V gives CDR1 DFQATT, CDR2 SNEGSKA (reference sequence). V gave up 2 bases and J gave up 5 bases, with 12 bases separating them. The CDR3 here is CSARTGGSTEAFF. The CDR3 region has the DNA TGCAGTGCTAGAACAGGCGGGAGTACTGAAGCTTTCTTT.

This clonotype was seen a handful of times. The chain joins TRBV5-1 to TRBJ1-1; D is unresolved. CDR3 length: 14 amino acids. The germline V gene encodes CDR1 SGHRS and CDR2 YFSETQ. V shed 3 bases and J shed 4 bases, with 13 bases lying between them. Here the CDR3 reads CASSSIGSSTEAFF. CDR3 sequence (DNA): TGCGCCAGCAGCTCCATAGGGAGTTCCACTGAAGCTTTCTTT.

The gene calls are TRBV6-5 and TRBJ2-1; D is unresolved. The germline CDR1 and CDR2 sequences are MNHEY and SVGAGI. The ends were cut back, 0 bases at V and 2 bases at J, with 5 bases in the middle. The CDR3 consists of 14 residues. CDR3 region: CASSYSAPYNEQFF. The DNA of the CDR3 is TGTGCCAGCAGTTACTCGGCCCCCTACAATGAGCAGTTCTTC.

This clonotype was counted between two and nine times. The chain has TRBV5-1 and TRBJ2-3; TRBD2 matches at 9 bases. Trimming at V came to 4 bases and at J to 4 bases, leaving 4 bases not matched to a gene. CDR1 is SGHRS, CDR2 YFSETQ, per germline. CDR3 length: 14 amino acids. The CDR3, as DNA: TGCGCCAGCAGCCAGCCTAGCGGGGCAGATACGCAGTATTTT. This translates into CASSQPSGADTQYF.